This TCR beta chain was retrieved from a study of blood T cell repertoires in COVID-19. The wider study: The origin of the acute and convalescent COVID-19 samples was the United States, Italy and Spain. T cells, B-cell-depleted T cells, or PBMCs supplied cDNA or gDNA.

Original analysis: For nucleated cells, counts were estimated from reference gene primer amplification. Method: immunoSEQ multiplex PCR; TCRdb's copy keeps in-frame clones and lacks some. Clone size and V and J calls were adopted from that table, with D and trimming inferred from the DNA. The sample has 65,000 to 90,000 clones, about 90% seen once. This clone has a single count. This CDR3 has 17 amino acids. V lost 1 base to trimming and J lost 5 bases; unmatched junction nucleotides: 13. Germline lookup yields CDR1 SGHTA and CDR2 FQGTGA. This chain links TRBV7-3 with TRBJ2-5, with 7 bases fitting TRBD2. The TCR was taken from a human donor in a cohort sampled during active COVID-19. Sample: peripheral blood. The CDR3 region has the DNA TGTGCCAGCAGCTTAAGGGGCGGGGGTGCCTCAGGGGAGACCCAGTACTTC. As protein: CASSLRGGGASGETQYF. Complete variable domain (other parts from reference TRBV7-3 and TRBJ2-5): GAGVSQTPSNKVTEKGKYVELRCDPISGHTALYWYRQSLGQGPEFLIYFQGTGAADDSGLPNDRFFAVRPEGSVSTLKIQRTERGDSAVYLCASSLRGGGASGETQYFGPGTRLLVL.